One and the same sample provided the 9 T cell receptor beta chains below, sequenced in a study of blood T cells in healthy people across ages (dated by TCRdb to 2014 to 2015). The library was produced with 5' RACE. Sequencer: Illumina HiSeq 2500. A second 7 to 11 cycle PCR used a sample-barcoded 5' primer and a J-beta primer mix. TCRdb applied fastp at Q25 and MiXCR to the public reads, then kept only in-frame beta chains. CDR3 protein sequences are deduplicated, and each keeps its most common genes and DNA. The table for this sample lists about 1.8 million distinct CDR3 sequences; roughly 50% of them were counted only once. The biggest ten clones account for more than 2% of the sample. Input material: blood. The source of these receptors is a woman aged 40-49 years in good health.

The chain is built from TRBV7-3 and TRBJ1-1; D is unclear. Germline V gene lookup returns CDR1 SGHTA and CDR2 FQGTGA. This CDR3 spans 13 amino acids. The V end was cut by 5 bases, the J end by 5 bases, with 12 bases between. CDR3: CASSVGELTEAFF. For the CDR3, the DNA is TGTGCCAGCAGCGTGGGAGAATTGACTGAAGCTTTCTTT. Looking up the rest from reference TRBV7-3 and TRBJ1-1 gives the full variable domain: GAGVSQTPSNKVTEKGKYVELRCDPISGHTALYWYRQSLGQGPEFLIYFQGTGAADDSGLPNDRFFAVRPEGSVSTLKIQRTERGDSAVYLCASSVGELTEAFFGQGTRLTVV.

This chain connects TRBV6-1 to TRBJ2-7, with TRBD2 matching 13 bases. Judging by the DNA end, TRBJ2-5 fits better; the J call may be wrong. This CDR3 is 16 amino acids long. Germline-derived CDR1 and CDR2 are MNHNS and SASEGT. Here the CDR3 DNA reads TGTGCCAGCAGCCGACTAGCGGGGGGTGGGAGGGAGACCCAGTACTTC. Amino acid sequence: CASSRLAGGGRETQYF.

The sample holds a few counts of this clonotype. CDR3 in DNA: TGCAGTGGCAGGGAGAGCTATGGCTACACCTTC. Translated: CSGRESYGYTF. V gene TRBV20-1 combines with J gene TRBJ1-2, with D possibly TRBD1 on 5 matching bases. Germline CDR1 DFQATT, CDR2 SNEGSKA (reference sequence). This CDR3 region has 11 residues. V dropped 7 bases and J dropped 4 bases, with 10 bases sitting between them.

The CDR3 coding sequence is TGTGCCACCAGCAGAGATCGCAGGGGGAACAATGAGCAGTTCTTC. Its protein product is CATSRDRRGNNEQFF. This chain links TRBV15 with TRBJ2-1; TRBD1 matches at 7 bases. CDR3 length: 15 amino acids. Per germline, CDR1 LNHNV and CDR2 YYDKDF (reference sequence). V was clipped by 0 bases and J by 5 bases; unmatched bases: 4.

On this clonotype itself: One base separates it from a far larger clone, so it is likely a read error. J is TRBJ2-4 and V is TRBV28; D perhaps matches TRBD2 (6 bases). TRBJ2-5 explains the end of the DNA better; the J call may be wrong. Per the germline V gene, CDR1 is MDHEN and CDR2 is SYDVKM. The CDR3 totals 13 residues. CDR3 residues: CASSISGQETQYF. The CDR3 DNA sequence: TGTGCCAGCAGTATTAGCGGTCAAGAGACCCAGTACTTC.

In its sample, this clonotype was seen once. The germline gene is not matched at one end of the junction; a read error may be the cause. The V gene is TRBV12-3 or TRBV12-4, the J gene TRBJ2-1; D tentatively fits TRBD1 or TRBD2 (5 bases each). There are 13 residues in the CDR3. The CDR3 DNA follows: TGTGCCAGCAGTTTTGGGGGATACAATGAGCGGTTCTTC. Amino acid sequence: CASSFGGYNERFF.

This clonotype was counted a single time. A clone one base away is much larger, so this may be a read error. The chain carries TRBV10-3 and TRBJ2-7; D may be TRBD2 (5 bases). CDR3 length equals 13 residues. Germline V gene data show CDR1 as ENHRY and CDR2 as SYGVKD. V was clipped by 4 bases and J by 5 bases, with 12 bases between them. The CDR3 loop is CAISGTEFHEQYF. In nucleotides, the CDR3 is TGTGCCATCAGTGGGACTGAATTCCACGAGCAGTACTTC.

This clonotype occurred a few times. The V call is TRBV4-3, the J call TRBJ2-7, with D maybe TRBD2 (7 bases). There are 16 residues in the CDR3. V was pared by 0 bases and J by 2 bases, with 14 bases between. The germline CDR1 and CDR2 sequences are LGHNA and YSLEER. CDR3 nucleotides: TGCGCCAGCAGCCAAGATCTGGCGGGGGCCCCCTACGAGCAGTACTTC. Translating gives CASSQDLAGAPYEQYF.

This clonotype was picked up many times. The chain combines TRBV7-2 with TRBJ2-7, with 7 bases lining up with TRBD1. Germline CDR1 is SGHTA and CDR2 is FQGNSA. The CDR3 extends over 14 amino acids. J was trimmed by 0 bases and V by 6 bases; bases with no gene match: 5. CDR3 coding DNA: TGTGCCAGCAGTTACCGGGACAGCTCCTACGAGCAGTACTTC. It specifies CASSYRDSSYEQYF.